The 30 T cell receptor beta chains below all came from one sample that was sequenced in a study of blood T cell repertoires in COVID-19. Sequenced by immunoSEQ multiplex PCR; TCRdb stores in-frame clones only, minus some. The sample lists more than 110,000 clones; roughly four fifths were seen once. Input material: peripheral blood. The receptors stem from a human donor in a cohort sampled during active COVID-19.

This chain links TRBV6-5 with TRBJ1-5, with 7 positions matching TRBD1. Germline CDR1 is MNHEY and CDR2 is SVGAGI. With 6 bases clipped from V and 5 bases from J, the junction kept 1 base outside the gene matches. The CDR3 has 12 residues. The DNA of the CDR3 is TGTGCCAGCAGCCAGGGGGATCAGCCCCAGCATTTT. Its translation: CASSQGDQPQHF.

The V and J genes are TRBV19 and TRBJ2-7; 8 bases are shared with TRBD1. V trimming: 4 bases; J trimming: 0 bases; junction bases outside the gene matches: 5. CDR3 size: 15 residues. Per germline, CDR1 LNHDA and CDR2 SQIVND (reference sequence). CDR3 amino acids: CASSSRQGTSYEQYF. The CDR3 DNA reads TGTGCCAGTAGTAGTCGACAGGGGACCTCCTACGAGCAGTACTTC.

This chain joins TRBV6-2 or TRBV6-3 and TRBJ2-2, with 7 bases fitting TRBD1. Trimming removed 7 bases from V and 0 bases from J; junction bases left unmatched: 20. Germline loops: CDR1 MNHEY, CDR2 SVGEGT. There are 20 residues in the CDR3. CDR3 nucleotides: TGTGCCAGCACCCCCGGGACAGCCGTATTTGTATACGCGAACACCGGGGAGCTGTTTTTT. Translated: CASTPGTAVFVYANTGELFF.

The chain carries TRBV29-1 and TRBJ2-7, with TRBD2 matching 12 bases. CDR3 size: 14 residues. Germline lookup yields CDR1 SQVTM and CDR2 ANQGSEA. The V segment lost 6 bases and the J segment 3 bases; nucleotides outside the gene matches: 6. The CDR3: CSVTPGLAGYEQYF. CDR3 sequence (DNA): TGCAGCGTGACCCCGGGACTAGCGGGCTACGAGCAGTACTTC.

V gene TRBV4-2 combines with J gene TRBJ1-3; D is ambiguous. Trimming shortened V by 0 bases and J by 3 bases, and 12 bases separated the two germline ends. Germline V gene data show CDR1 as LGHNA and CDR2 as YNFKEQ. This CDR3 has 16 residues. CDR3 bases: TGTGCCAGCAGCCAAGATGGGAGGGTAAGTGGAAACACCATATATTTT. This encodes CASSQDGRVSGNTIYF.

Turning to this clone: The junction shows a germline mismatch at one end, possibly a read error. The rearrangement links TRBV29-1 to TRBJ2-5; the D gene is possibly TRBD2 (6 bases). CDR3 length: 11 amino acids. Germline V gene sequence: CDR1 SQVTM, CDR2 ANQGSEA. The CDR3 DNA reads as TGCAGCGTTGCCGCGGAGGGCACCCCGAACTTC. Its translation: CSVAAEGTPNF.

The CDR3 sequence is CASSLTQPGTEAFF. The CDR3 DNA reads as TGCGCCAGCAGCTTGACACAGCCTGGGACTGAAGCTTTCTTT. The rearrangement joins TRBV5-1 to TRBJ1-1, with D uncertain. Germline CDR1 and CDR2: SGHRS and YFSETQ. Trimming stripped 1 base from V and 5 bases from J, with 12 bases between. The CDR3 loop spans 14 amino acids. Complete variable domain (other parts from reference TRBV5-1 and TRBJ1-1): KAGVTQTPRYLIKTRGQQVTLSCSPISGHRSVSWYQQTPGQGLQFLFEYFSETQRNKGNFPGRFSGRQFSNSRSEMNVSTLELGDSALYLCASSLTQPGTEAFFGQGTRLTVV.

A word on this clone: The junction departs from the called germline gene at one end, perhaps through a read error. The rearrangement uses TRBV11-2 and TRBJ1-2; the match to TRBD1 covers 10 bases. CDR3 length: 13 amino acids. Germline V CDR1 and CDR2: SGHAT, FQNNGV. CDR3 loop: CASSARDRGPRAF. As DNA, the CDR3 is TGTGCCAGCAGCGCCCGGGACAGGGGCCCCAGGGCCTTC. The variable domain in full, with the rest retrieved from reference TRBV11-2 and TRBJ1-2, is EAGVAQSPRYKIIEKRQSVAFWCNPISGHATLYWYQQILGQGPKLLIQFQNNGVVDDSQLPKDRFSAERLKGVDSTLKIQPAKLEDSAVYLCASSARDRGPRAFGSGTRLTVV.

The chain joins TRBV4-1 to TRBJ1-5; TRBD1 matches 8 bases. The trim removed 3 bases at V and 1 base at J, leaving 8 bases unmatched. Germline V gives CDR1 MGHRA, CDR2 YSYEKL. This CDR3 is 17 amino acids long. CDR3 in amino acids: CASSQIDRGPSNQPQHF. Written as DNA, the CDR3 is TGCGCCAGCAGCCAGATTGACAGGGGACCAAGCAATCAGCCCCAGCATTTT.

J is TRBJ2-5 and V is TRBV28; tentative D call: TRBD2 (5 bases). Germline V gene lookup returns CDR1 MDHEN and CDR2 SYDVKM. The V and J ends lost 10 bases and 5 bases respectively, with 17 bases between them. The CDR3 is 13 amino acids. The CDR3 nucleotides are TGTGCCACAGGCCGGGGTGCATCGGAGACCCAGTACTTC. Its protein product is CATGRGASETQYF.

The CDR3 protein is CASSDRLSYEQYF. The CDR3 DNA reads as TGTGCCAGCAGTGATCGGTTGTCCTACGAGCAGTACTTC. The rearrangement uses TRBV2 and TRBJ2-7; D call uncertain. Trimming left V 3 bases short and J 1 base short, with 7 bases between. Per the germline V gene, CDR1 is SNHLY and CDR2 is FYNNEI. This CDR3 has 13 residues.

This chain links TRBV27 with TRBJ1-6, with D perhaps matching TRBD1 (5 bases). Between the trimmed V and J ends, which lost 8 bases and 4 bases, there was a span of 12 bases. CDR3 length: 14 residues. Germline CDR1 reads MNHEY; CDR2 reads SMNVEV (reference sequence). The CDR3 sequence: CASRDWEYNSPLHF. The CDR3 nucleotides are TGTGCCAGCCGGGACTGGGAGTATAATTCACCCCTCCACTTT.

This clone has only a few counts. V gene TRBV5-1 combines with J gene TRBJ1-3; TRBD1 might be the D (6 bases). The germline V gene encodes CDR1 SGHRS and CDR2 YFSETQ. Between the trimmed V and J ends, which lost 2 bases and 2 bases, there was a span of 11 bases. The CDR3 has 15 residues. The CDR3 is CASSLPGTPGNTIYF. The CDR3 DNA reads as TGCGCCAGCAGCTTACCCGGGACACCTGGAAACACCATATATTTT.

This chain uses TRBV5-1 with TRBJ1-1; 12 nucleotides agree with TRBD1. Germline CDR1 is SGHRS and CDR2 is YFSETQ. The CDR3 extends over 15 amino acids. V gave up 4 bases and J gave up 4 bases; unmatched junction bases: 5. This chain's CDR3 is CASSQGQGAFTEAFF. The CDR3, as DNA: TGCGCCAGCAGCCAGGGACAGGGGGCTTTCACTGAAGCTTTCTTT.

V is TRBV28 and J is TRBJ2-3, with D unresolved. The CDR3 runs to 14 residues. Per germline, CDR1 MDHEN and CDR2 SYDVKM. V was clipped by 5 bases and J by 0 bases, with 9 bases between them. The CDR3 sequence is CASSPLSSTDTQYF. CDR3 in DNA: TGTGCCAGCAGTCCCCTCTCTAGCACAGATACGCAGTATTTT.

This clone was observed a handful of times. V is TRBV3-1 (or the pseudogene TRBV3-2) and J is TRBJ2-1; 7 bases line up with TRBD2. The CDR3 loop spans 17 amino acids. Germline assignment: CDR1 LGHDT and CDR2 YNNKEL (reference sequence). V was clipped by 5 bases and J by 5 bases; unmatched bases: 15. CDR3 region: CASSSAERGPWDNEQFF. The CDR3 DNA reads TGTGCCAGCAGCTCCGCGGAGCGGGGTCCCTGGGACAATGAGCAGTTCTTC.

As for this clone: A junction boundary mismatches the germline segment, possibly from a read error. The V call is TRBV19, the J call TRBJ1-3; D possibly corresponds to TRBD1 (5 bases). The germline gives CDR1 LNHDA, CDR2 SQIVND (reference sequence). The CDR3 has 13 residues. The CDR3 reads CASSIIGGSTIYF. The CDR3 region has the DNA TGTGCCAGTAGTATAATCGGGGGAAGCACCATATATTTT.

In nucleotides, the CDR3 is TGTGCCAGCAGTTTAAATAAGGGACTAGCGGGGGGAGATACGCAGTATTTT. Translated: CASSLNKGLAGGDTQYF. V is TRBV28 and J is TRBJ2-3; 15 positions agree with TRBD2. The germline V gene has CDR1 MDHEN and CDR2 SYDVKM. The CDR3 spans 17 residues. V dropped 2 bases and J dropped 5; count of bases not matched to a gene: 5.

The gene calls are TRBV19 and TRBJ2-7; possibly TRBD1 for D (5 bases). The CDR3 runs 15 residues. Germline V CDR1 and CDR2: LNHDA, SQIVND (reference sequence). V lost 3 bases and J lost 1, with 13 bases in between. The CDR3 region has the DNA TGTGCCAGTAGTATCACAGGACGGCGGTCCTACGAGCAGTACTTC. It specifies CASSITGRRSYEQYF.

This sequence joins TRBV3-1 (or the pseudogene TRBV3-2) and TRBJ2-3, with 8 bases aligning to TRBD2. From germline, CDR1 is LGHDT and CDR2 YNNKEL (reference sequence). The V gene end was trimmed by 2 bases and the J gene end by 3 bases; junction bases not matched to a gene: 7. The CDR3 is 16 amino acids. Here the CDR3 reads CASSQPGGFSTDTQYF. The CDR3 DNA is TGTGCCAGCAGCCAACCGGGGGGGTTTTCTACAGATACGCAGTATTTT.

The J gene is TRBJ1-5, the V gene TRBV4-1, with 8 bases fitting TRBD1. The germline V gene has CDR1 MGHRA and CDR2 YSYEKL. V lost 0 bases to trimming and J lost 4 bases; unmatched junction nucleotides: 11. CDR3 length: 18 residues. CDR3 bases: TGCGCCAGCAGCCAAGATGAAGGACAGGGATTGGGAAATCAGCCCCAGCATTTT. This encodes CASSQDEGQGLGNQPQHF.

The V call is TRBV3-1 (or the pseudogene TRBV3-2), the J call TRBJ2-6; D is unresolved. CDR1 is LGHDT, CDR2 YNNKEL, per germline (reference sequence). V lost 4 bases and J lost 2, with 9 bases in between. The CDR3 loop spans 15 amino acids. CDR3 DNA sequence: TGTGCCAGCAGCCTACATAACACTGGGGCCAACGTCCTGACTTTC. Encoded protein: CASSLHNTGANVLTF.

Here the CDR3 DNA reads TGTGCCAGCAGCGTAGCTACGGCAGGCTCCTATAATTCACCCCTCCACTTT. This codes for CASSVATAGSYNSPLHF. The J gene is TRBJ1-6, the V gene TRBV9; unclear D gene. V was clipped by 0 bases and J by 0 bases, with 10 bases between them. CDR1 SGDLS and CDR2 YYNGEE come from the germline V gene. The CDR3 length is 17 residues.

J is TRBJ2-7 and V is TRBV28; 7 bases are a match to TRBD2. CDR1 MDHEN and CDR2 SYDVKM come from the germline V gene. Trimming at V came to 1 base and at J to 6 bases, leaving 3 bases not matched to a gene. The CDR3 has 13 amino acids. CDR3 amino acids: CASSLYGGGEQYF. DNA of the CDR3: TGTGCCAGCAGTTTATATGGGGGGGGCGAGCAGTACTTC.

This rearrangement joins TRBV5-1 to TRBJ2-7; TRBD1 matches at 9 bases. Germline V gene sequence: CDR1 SGHRS, CDR2 YFSETQ. With V trimmed by 3 bases and J by 2 bases, 9 bases remained unmatched. This CDR3 is built from 16 residues. This CDR3 reads CASSYLQGAMPYEQYF. CDR3 in DNA: TGCGCCAGCAGCTACTTACAGGGGGCGATGCCCTACGAGCAGTACTTC.

The V call is TRBV29-1, the J call TRBJ1-1, with D maybe TRBD1 (5 bases). There are 13 residues in the CDR3. Trimming shortened V by 3 bases and J by 3 bases, and 11 bases separated the two germline ends. CDR1 SQVTM and CDR2 ANQGSEA come from the germline V gene. The CDR3 here is CSVDWGLDTEAFF. CDR3 bases: TGCAGCGTTGACTGGGGCCTTGACACTGAAGCTTTCTTT.

The rearrangement links TRBV27 to TRBJ1-5; D gene unclear. Trimming left V 5 bases short and J 4 bases short, with 9 bases between. This CDR3 region has 13 residues. Germline CDR1 and CDR2: MNHEY and SMNVEV (reference sequence). CDR3 protein: CASSPEDNQPQHF. CDR3 nucleotide sequence: TGTGCCAGCAGTCCCGAGGATAATCAGCCCCAGCATTTT.

The chain is built from TRBV6-1 and TRBJ2-7, with 7 bases lining up with TRBD1. The germline V gene encodes CDR1 MNHNS and CDR2 SASEGT. CDR3 length: 14 residues. The trim removed 3 bases at V and 5 bases at J, leaving 7 bases unmatched. The DNA of the CDR3 is TGTGCCAGCAGTGACGACAGGGTGACCCACGAGCAGTACTTC. Amino acids: CASSDDRVTHEQYF.

The CDR3 region is CASSLVGGAGNQPQHF. In DNA form, the CDR3 reads TGTGCCAGCAGCTTAGTCGGGGGGGCCGGCAATCAGCCCCAGCATTTT. V is TRBV7-9 and J is TRBJ1-5; the D gene is possibly TRBD1 (6 bases). With 1 base removed from V and 2 bases from J, the gap between germline ends came to 12 bases. The length of the CDR3 is 16 residues. Germline V gives CDR1 SEHNR, CDR2 FQNEAQ (reference sequence).

The chain carries TRBV7-2 and TRBJ1-3, with TRBD1 matching 8 bases. The CDR3 sequence is 17 residues long. V was pared by 10 bases and J by 3 bases, with 17 bases of the junction left unmatched. Germline V CDR1 and CDR2: SGHTA, FQGNSA. For the CDR3, the DNA is TGTGCCACCACGGAGGCAGGGGGCATAATCTATGGAAACACCATATATTTT. Protein product: CATTEAGGIIYGNTIYF.